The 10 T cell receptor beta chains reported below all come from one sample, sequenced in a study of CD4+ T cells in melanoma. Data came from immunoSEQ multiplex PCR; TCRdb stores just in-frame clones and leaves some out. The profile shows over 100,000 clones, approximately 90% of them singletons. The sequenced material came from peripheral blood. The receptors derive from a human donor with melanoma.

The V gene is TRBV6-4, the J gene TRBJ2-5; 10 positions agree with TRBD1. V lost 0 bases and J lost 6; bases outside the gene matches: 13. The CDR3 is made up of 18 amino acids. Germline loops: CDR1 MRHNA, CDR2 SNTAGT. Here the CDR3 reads CASSDSSDRGRLIKTQYF. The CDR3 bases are TGTGCCAGCAGTGACTCTAGCGACAGGGGGCGGTTGATCAAGACCCAGTACTTC.

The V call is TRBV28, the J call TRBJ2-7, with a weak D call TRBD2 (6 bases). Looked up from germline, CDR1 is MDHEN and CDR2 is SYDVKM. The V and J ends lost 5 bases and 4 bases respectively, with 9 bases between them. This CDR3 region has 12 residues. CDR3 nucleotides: TGTGCCAGCAGTCAAAGCGGGTACGAGCAGTACTTC. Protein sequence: CASSQSGYEQYF.

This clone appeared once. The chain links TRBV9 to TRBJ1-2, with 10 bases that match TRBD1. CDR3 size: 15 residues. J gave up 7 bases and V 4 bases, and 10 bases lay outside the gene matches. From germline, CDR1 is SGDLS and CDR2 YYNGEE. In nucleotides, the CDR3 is TGTGCCAGCAGCCCACCGCGACAGGGGGCTTTTGGCTACACCTTC. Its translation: CASSPPRQGAFGYTF.

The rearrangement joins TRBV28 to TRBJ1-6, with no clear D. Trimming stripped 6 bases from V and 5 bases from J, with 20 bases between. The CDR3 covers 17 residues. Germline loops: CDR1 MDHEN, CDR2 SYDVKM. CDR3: CASSTSAPGDNNSPLHF. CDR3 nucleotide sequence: TGTGCCAGCAGCACTTCCGCCCCGGGCGACAATAATTCACCCCTCCACTTT.

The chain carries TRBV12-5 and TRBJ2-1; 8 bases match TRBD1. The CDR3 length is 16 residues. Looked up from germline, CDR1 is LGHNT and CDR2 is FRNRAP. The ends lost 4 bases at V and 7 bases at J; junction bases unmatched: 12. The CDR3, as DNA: TGTGCTAGTGGTTCAACCTCCGGACAGGGTTGGAATGAGCAGTTCTTC. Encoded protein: CASGSTSGQGWNEQFF.

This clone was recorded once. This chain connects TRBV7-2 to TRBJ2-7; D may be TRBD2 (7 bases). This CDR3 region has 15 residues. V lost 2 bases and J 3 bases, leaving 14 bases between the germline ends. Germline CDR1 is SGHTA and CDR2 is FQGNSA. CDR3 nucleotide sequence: TGTGCCAGCAGCTTAAGGGGGGGGGCGGTCTACGAGCAGTACTTC. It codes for CASSLRGGAVYEQYF. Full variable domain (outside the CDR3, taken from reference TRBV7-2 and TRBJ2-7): GAGVSQSPSNKVTEKGKDVELRCDPISGHTALYWYRQSLGQGLEFLIYFQGNSAPDKSGLPSDRFSAERTGGSVSTLTIQRTQQEDSAVYLCASSLRGGAVYEQYFGPGTRLTVT.

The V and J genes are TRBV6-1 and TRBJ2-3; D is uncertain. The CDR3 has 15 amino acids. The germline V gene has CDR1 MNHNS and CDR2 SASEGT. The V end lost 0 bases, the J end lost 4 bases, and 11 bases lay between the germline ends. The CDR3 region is CASSEARGWSDTQYF. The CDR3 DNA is TGTGCCAGCAGTGAAGCCCGCGGATGGTCAGATACGCAGTATTTT.

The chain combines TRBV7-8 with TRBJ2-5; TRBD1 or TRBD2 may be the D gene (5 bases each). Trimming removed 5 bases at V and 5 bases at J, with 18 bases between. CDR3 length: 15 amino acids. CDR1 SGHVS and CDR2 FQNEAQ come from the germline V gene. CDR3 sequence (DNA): TGTGCCAGCAGCCTCCTGACAGTCTCGGGGGAGACCCAGTACTTC. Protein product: CASSLLTVSGETQYF.

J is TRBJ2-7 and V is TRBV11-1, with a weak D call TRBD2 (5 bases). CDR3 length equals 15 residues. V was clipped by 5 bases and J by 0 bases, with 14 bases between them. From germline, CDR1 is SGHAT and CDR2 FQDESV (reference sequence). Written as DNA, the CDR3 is TGTGCCAGCAGCCCTAGTGGGGAGCGCTCCTACGAGCAGTACTTC. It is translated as CASSPSGERSYEQYF.

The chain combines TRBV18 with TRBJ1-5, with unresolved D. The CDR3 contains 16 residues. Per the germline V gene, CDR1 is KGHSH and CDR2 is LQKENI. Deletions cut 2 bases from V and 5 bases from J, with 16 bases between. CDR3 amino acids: CASSPDHLRSDQPQHF. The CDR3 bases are TGTGCCAGCTCACCAGACCACCTTAGAAGCGATCAGCCCCAGCATTTT. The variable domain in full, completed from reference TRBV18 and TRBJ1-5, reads NAGVMQNPRHLVRRRGQEARLRCSPMKGHSHVYWYRQLPEEGLKFMVYLQKENIIDESGMPKERFSAEFPKEGPSILRIQQVVRGDSAAYFCASSPDHLRSDQPQHFGDGTRLSIL.